These 3 T cell receptor beta chains were all obtained from the same sample, sequenced in a study of identical twins. A single record per CDR3 protein comes from TCRdb applying MiXCR to the 5' RACE reads. The sample lists roughly 720,000 distinct CDR3 sequences; around a sixth were seen once. The sample was also linked to a second study, of T cells expressing NK-cell markers.

The specimen was PBMCs. The receptor source for this set is a woman aged 18-29 years in good health.

This clonotype was seen ten or more times. The chain links TRBV6-4 to TRBJ2-3, with TRBD2 matching over 13 bases. Germline assignment: CDR1 MRHNA and CDR2 SNTAGT. Germline trimming cut 2 bases from V and 5 bases from J; bases unmatched to any gene: 4. The CDR3 loop spans 16 amino acids. The CDR3, as DNA: TGTGCCAGCAGTGACGGGACTAGCGGGGCGGTAGATACGCAGTATTTT. This sequence encodes CASSDGTSGAVDTQYF.

This chain joins TRBV7-7 and TRBJ2-7; TRBD1 agrees at 12 bases. The CDR3 runs to 14 residues. CDR1 SSHAT and CDR2 FNYEAQ come from the germline V gene (reference sequence). The V and J ends lost 5 bases and 6 bases, in that order; junction bases with no gene match: 5. The CDR3 nucleotides read TGTGCCAGCAGCGTCGGGACAGGGGGCGGCGAGCAGTACTTC. It specifies CASSVGTGGGEQYF. Filled out from reference TRBV7-7 and TRBJ2-7, the complete variable domain reads GAGVSQSPRYKVTKRGQDVTLRCDPISSHATLYWYQQALGQGPEFLTYFNYEAQPDKSGLPSDRFSAERPEGSISTLTIQRTEQRDSAMYRCASSVGTGGGEQYFGPGTRLTVT.

The chain uses TRBV6-2 or TRBV6-3 and TRBJ2-1; D gene unclear. Looked up from germline, CDR1 is MNHEY and CDR2 is SVGEGT. This CDR3 region has 11 residues. The V end was cut by 6 bases, the J end by 9 bases, with 9 bases between. The CDR3 DNA reads TGTGCCAGCAGGAACGTTGCTGAGCAGTTCTTC. The encoded protein is CASRNVAEQFF.